The following is a TCR beta chain sequence with its context. What it recognizes is unknown. Produced via immunoSEQ multiplex PCR; TCRdb's table is partial and in-frame only. The sample contains around 110,000 clones, roughly 87% of which appear only once. Per germline, CDR1 MDHEN and CDR2 SYDVKM. V lost 4 bases to trimming and J lost 0 bases, with 16 bases between them. This CDR3 has 17 amino acids. This sample stems from a study of graft-versus-host responses after intestinal transplantation. This chain uses TRBV28 with TRBJ1-3, with TRBD1 as a possible D gene (5 bases). The sequence was obtained from a human donor who was the organ donor for an intestinal transplant. Sequencing used unstimulated CD4+ T cells sorted from spleen or lymph node cells, obtained before transplant. The CDR3 DNA reads as TGTGCCAGCAGTTCAGCCCAGGGAAGAGGCTCTGGAAACACCATATATTTT. Translated: CASSSAQGRGSGNTIYF.